One sample yielded the 29 T cell receptor beta chains listed below, sequenced in a study of blood T cell repertoires in COVID-19 (dated by TCRdb to 2019 to 2021). Library preparation was by the immunoSEQ multiplex PCR assay. The table comes from immuneACCESS by way of TCRdb, which keeps in-frame sequences with V and J called. Part of the clones is missing from these tables; in studies checked, under half for an unresolved V gene and the rest for unknown reasons. In all, the sample holds about 120,000 clones, and approximately 90% of those were seen once. The ten largest clonotypes hold approximately 19% of the sample. The specimen sequenced was peripheral blood. The source of these receptors is a human donor with acute or convalescent COVID-19. The donor label of this sample is uncertain.

The chain combines TRBV5-1 with TRBJ2-5, with 7 bases fitting TRBD2. V was pared by 5 bases and J by 5 bases, with 9 bases of the junction left unmatched. The CDR3 runs to 14 residues. The germline CDR1 and CDR2 sequences are SGHRS and YFSETQ. The CDR3 DNA is TGCGCCAGCAGGGGTCCTAGCGGCTACGAGACCCAGTACTTC. This gives the protein CASRGPSGYETQYF.

The chain links TRBV7-9 to TRBJ1-6; tentative D call: TRBD1 (5 bases). This CDR3 comprises 15 residues. CDR1 and CDR2 (germline): SEHNR, FQNEAQ (reference sequence). Trimming removed 1 base at V and 11 bases at J, with 15 bases between. This CDR3 is CASSLVGQVSTPLHF. As DNA, the CDR3 is TGTGCCAGCAGCTTAGTGGGGCAGGTATCTACACCCCTCCACTTT.

The chain joins TRBV12-5 to TRBJ1-1, with 12 bases identical to TRBD1. CDR1 and CDR2 (germline): LGHNT, FRNRAP. The CDR3 consists of 14 residues. J was trimmed by 6 bases and V by 6 bases; bases with no gene match: 5. As DNA, the CDR3 is TGTGCTAGTGGCCGTGGGACAGGGGGCGCTGAAGCTTTCTTT. Translated: CASGRGTGGAEAFF. Full variable domain (outside the CDR3, taken from reference TRBV12-5 and TRBJ1-1): DARVTQTPRHKVTEMGQEVTMRCQPILGHNTVFWYRQTMMQGLELLAYFRNRAPLDDSGMPKDRFSAEMPDATLATLKIQPSEPRDSAVYFCASGRGTGGAEAFFGQGTRLTVV.

The chain recombines TRBV4-3 with TRBJ2-2, with D possibly being TRBD2 (6 bases). This CDR3 region has 16 residues. Germline CDR1 is LGHNA and CDR2 is YSLEER. The V end lost 2 bases, the J end lost 2 bases, and 12 bases lay between the germline ends. The CDR3 is CASSQFVGTNTGELFF. CDR3 coding DNA: TGCGCCAGCAGCCAATTCGTCGGGACTAACACCGGGGAGCTGTTTTTT.

The chain has TRBV5-6 and TRBJ2-5; perhaps TRBD1 as D (6 bases). The CDR3 covers 16 residues. CDR1 is SGHDT and CDR2 is YYEEEE in the germline V gene. V lost 4 bases and J lost 3, with 19 bases in between. The CDR3 is CASSPRQAIFEETQYF. The CDR3 DNA sequence: TGTGCCAGCAGCCCCCGACAGGCTATCTTTGAAGAGACCCAGTACTTC. Looking up the rest from reference TRBV5-6 and TRBJ2-5 gives the full variable domain: DAGVTQSPTHLIKTRGQQVTLRCSPKSGHDTVSWYQQALGQGPQFIFQYYEEEERQRGNFPDRFSGHQFPNYSSELNVNALLLGDSALYLCASSPRQAIFEETQYFGPGTRLLVL.

This rearrangement joins TRBV7-9 to TRBJ1-2, with 7 bases aligning to TRBD1. The CDR3 is 15 residues long. With 4 bases clipped from V and 2 bases from J, the junction kept 7 bases outside the gene matches. Germline V gives CDR1 SEHNR, CDR2 FQNEAQ (reference sequence). CDR3 protein: CASSSGQHWNYGYTF. The CDR3, as DNA: TGTGCCAGCAGCTCGGGACAGCATTGGAACTATGGCTACACCTTC.

This clone was observed a single time. The chain is built from TRBV2 and TRBJ1-3; the match to TRBD1 covers 12 bases. CDR1 SNHLY and CDR2 FYNNEI come from the germline V gene. Trimming cost V 5 bases and J 3 bases; bases outside gene matches: 5. The CDR3 has 16 residues. The CDR3 loop is CASSLGTGGFGNTIYF. The CDR3 DNA is TGTGCCAGCAGTTTGGGGACAGGGGGCTTTGGAAACACCATATATTTT.

The V call is TRBV6-5, the J call TRBJ1-2, with a tentative D call TRBD1 (5 bases). Trimming stripped 5 bases from V and 0 bases from J, with 13 bases between. This CDR3 comprises 15 residues. Germline lookup yields CDR1 MNHEY and CDR2 SVGAGI. CDR3: CASSPMDKANYGYTF. The CDR3 DNA reads as TGTGCCAGCAGTCCGATGGACAAAGCTAACTATGGCTACACCTTC.

This chain uses TRBV6-1 with TRBJ2-7; unclear D gene. Between the trimmed V and J ends, which lost 1 base and 0 bases, there was a span of 10 bases. Looked up from germline, CDR1 is MNHNS and CDR2 is SASEGT. The CDR3 length is 15 residues. DNA of the CDR3: TGTGCCAGCAGTGAAGTTGTGGTCAGCTCCTACGAGCAGTACTTC. Translating gives CASSEVVVSSYEQYF.

This clone was observed once. The chain recombines TRBV14 with TRBJ2-1; the match to TRBD1 covers 9 bases. CDR1 is SGHDN, CDR2 FVKESK, per germline. CDR3 length equals 13 residues. Unmatched junction bases numbered 3, after V lost 2 bases and J lost 10 bases. The CDR3 loop reads CASSQLDRGEQFF. CDR3 bases: TGTGCCAGCAGCCAACTGGACAGGGGAGAGCAGTTCTTC.

J is TRBJ2-7 and V is TRBV5-1, with TRBD2 matching over 11 bases. CDR3 length equals 16 residues. Germline CDR1 is SGHRS and CDR2 is YFSETQ. V shed 5 bases and J 0 bases; nucleotides not matched to a gene: 7. CDR3 nucleotide sequence: TGCGCCAGCAGAAAAAGACTAGCGGGGACCTCCTACGAGCAGTACTTC. Residues: CASRKRLAGTSYEQYF.

This clone came up a few times. The chain combines TRBV10-3 with TRBJ1-4; 8 nucleotides line up with TRBD1. Trimming took 3 bases from V and 14 from J; bases not matched to a gene: 14. The germline gives CDR1 ENHRY, CDR2 SYGVKD. The CDR3 loop spans 15 amino acids. The CDR3 nucleotides are TGTGCCATCAGTGATCCAGGGGGCTCGTCCCCGAGCCTGTTTTTT. Its translation: CAISDPGGSSPSLFF.

This chain links TRBV30 with TRBJ1-2; D is perhaps TRBD1 (5 bases). The CDR3 totals 12 residues. CDR1 and CDR2 from the germline V gene are GTSNPN and SVGIG (reference sequence). The V end was cut by 3 bases, the J end by 8 bases, with 13 bases between. CDR3 nucleotides: TGTGCCTGGAGGCCGGGGGGGGGAGGCTACACCTTC. This encodes CAWRPGGGGYTF.

This chain links TRBV29-1 with TRBJ1-1; no reliable D call. The V end lost 0 bases, the J end lost 1 base, and 12 bases lay between the germline ends. CDR1 is SQVTM and CDR2 is ANQGSEA in the germline V gene. The CDR3 loop spans 15 amino acids. The CDR3 here is CSVEDMRESNTEAFF. The CDR3 DNA follows: TGCAGCGTTGAAGATATGAGGGAATCGAACACTGAAGCTTTCTTT.

The chain uses TRBV5-4 and TRBJ2-3; 8 nucleotides agree with TRBD1. The CDR3 has 14 residues. From germline, CDR1 is SGHNT and CDR2 YYREEE (reference sequence). J gave up 6 bases and V 2 bases, and 5 bases lay outside the gene matches. CDR3 in DNA: TGTGCCAGCAGCTTTGGACAGGGTAGGGATACGCAGTATTTT. Its protein is CASSFGQGRDTQYF.

The chain has TRBV7-9 and TRBJ1-1; D call uncertain. Trimming cost V 3 bases and J 1 base, with 6 bases left between them. The CDR3 is 13 residues long. Per germline, CDR1 SEHNR and CDR2 FQNEAQ (reference sequence). The CDR3 nucleotides are TGTGCCAGCAGCTTCTATGGGAACACTGAAGCTTTCTTT. Residues: CASSFYGNTEAFF.

This chain links TRBV7-9 with TRBJ2-5; 9 positions match TRBD1. V shed 5 bases and J 4 bases; nucleotides not matched to a gene: 8. The CDR3 consists of 15 residues. Germline assignment: CDR1 SEHNR and CDR2 FQNEAQ (reference sequence). CDR3 sequence reads: CASSTDRGGRETQYF. CDR3 nucleotides: TGTGCCAGCAGCACGGACAGGGGAGGAAGAGAGACCCAGTACTTC.

The chain combines TRBV6-2 or TRBV6-3 with TRBJ1-1; D may be TRBD1 (5 bases). Trimming left V 6 bases short and J 6 bases short, with 11 bases between. The CDR3 runs 12 residues. CDR1 and CDR2 (germline): MNHEY, SVGEGT. The CDR3 coding sequence is TGTGCCAGCAGCCTCTGGACATCTGAAGCTTTCTTT. It yields the protein CASSLWTSEAFF.

This chain connects TRBV5-1 to TRBJ1-2; D is unresolved. Trimming shortened V by 2 bases and J by 6 bases, and 14 bases separated the two germline ends. Germline CDR1 is SGHRS and CDR2 is YFSETQ. CDR3 length equals 14 residues. In DNA form, the CDR3 reads TGCGCCAGCAGCTTAGCCTCGTGGTCCGATGGCTACACCTTC. It translates to CASSLASWSDGYTF.

The chain links TRBV4-1 to TRBJ2-3, with unresolved D. CDR3 length equals 15 residues. The V end was cut by 0 bases, the J end by 0 bases, with 7 bases between. Germline V gives CDR1 MGHRA, CDR2 YSYEKL. The CDR3 is CASSQDGQSTDTQYF. For the CDR3, the DNA is TGCGCCAGCAGCCAAGATGGGCAGAGCACAGATACGCAGTATTTT.

This sequence joins TRBV11-2 and TRBJ1-1; D call uncertain. Germline-derived CDR1 and CDR2 are SGHAT and FQNNGV. Trimming removed 0 bases at V and 0 bases at J, with 5 bases between. CDR3 length equals 14 residues. Written as DNA, the CDR3 is TGTGCCAGCAGCTTAGATCTCGTGAACACTGAAGCTTTCTTT. Protein product: CASSLDLVNTEAFF.

The chain uses TRBV28 and TRBJ2-1, with 10 bases aligning to TRBD2. The CDR3 is made up of 14 amino acids. Looked up from germline, CDR1 is MDHEN and CDR2 is SYDVKM. V dropped 6 bases and J dropped 10; count of bases not matched to a gene: 9. This CDR3 is CASRTASGGREQFF. DNA for the CDR3: TGTGCCAGCAGAACGGCTAGCGGGGGACGAGAGCAGTTCTTC. Based on the CDR3 plus reference TRBV28 and TRBJ2-1, the full variable domain is DVKVTQSSRYLVKRTGEKVFLECVQDMDHENMFWYRQDPGLGLRLIYFSYDVKMKEKGDIPEGYSVSREKKERFSLILESASTNQTSMYLCASRTASGGREQFFGPGTRLTVL.

This clone has a single count. The rearrangement joins TRBV24-1 to TRBJ1-2; the D is unclear. V was clipped by 3 bases and J by 8 bases, with 6 bases between them. This CDR3 comprises 11 residues. Germline V lookup: CDR1 KGHDR, CDR2 SFDVKD. The CDR3 bases are TGTGCCACCAGTGATATGAGGGGCTACACCTTC. Amino acids: CATSDMRGYTF.

The chain uses TRBV29-1 and TRBJ2-3; 8 bases align to TRBD1. V trimming: 4 bases; J trimming: 4 bases; junction bases outside the gene matches: 16. Germline loops: CDR1 SQVTM, CDR2 ANQGSEA. This CDR3 is 17 amino acids long. CDR3 in DNA: TGCAGCGTTGGAAGACTCGACCAACAGGGGGGCGCAGATACGCAGTATTTT. This translates into CSVGRLDQQGGADTQYF.

The genes are TRBV7-8 and TRBJ2-7, with D tentatively TRBD2 (5 bases). The CDR3 runs to 16 residues. Per germline, CDR1 SGHVS and CDR2 FQNEAQ. Trimming left V 1 base short and J 6 bases short, with 19 bases between. The CDR3 DNA reads as TGTGCCAGCAGCTTAGGAGGGTGGCAGGTGTTGAGCGAGCAGTACTTC. Protein: CASSLGGWQVLSEQYF.

A note on this clone: The same CDR3 arises from other DNA sequences in this sample as well. The J gene is TRBJ2-7, the V gene TRBV7-9; 7 bases match TRBD2. Germline V gives CDR1 SEHNR, CDR2 FQNEAQ (reference sequence). This CDR3 spans 14 amino acids. The ends lost 3 bases at V and 0 bases at J; junction bases unmatched: 2. In DNA, the CDR3 is TGTGCCAGCAGCTTCGGGGGGAGCTCCTACGAGCAGTACTTC. It codes for CASSFGGSSYEQYF.

The chain links TRBV30 to TRBJ2-3; the D gene is possibly TRBD1 (6 bases). The V gene lost 0 bases and the J gene lost 4 bases, with 8 bases spanning the gap. Germline lookup yields CDR1 GTSNPN and CDR2 SVGIG (reference sequence). The CDR3 is 13 residues long. The CDR3 bases are TGTGCCTGGAGTGTACAGGGTTCAGATACGCAGTATTTT. As protein: CAWSVQGSDTQYF.

The chain joins TRBV28 to TRBJ1-5, with TRBD1 matching over 11 bases. Germline CDR1 and CDR2: MDHEN and SYDVKM. The trim removed 5 bases at V and 6 bases at J, leaving 6 bases unmatched. The CDR3 length is 15 residues. The CDR3 sequence: CASSPGQGGRQPQHF. The CDR3 DNA follows: TGTGCCAGCAGTCCGGGACAGGGGGGACGTCAGCCCCAGCATTTT.

This chain connects TRBV19 to TRBJ1-4; TRBD1 matches 8 bases. V was clipped by 3 bases and J by 7 bases; unmatched bases: 10. This CDR3 comprises 16 residues. Germline CDR1 reads LNHDA; CDR2 reads SQIVND (reference sequence). DNA of the CDR3: TGTGCCAGTAGTATGGGATCGAGCAGGGGGCTTGAAAAACTGTTTTTT. Its protein product is CASSMGSSRGLEKLFF.